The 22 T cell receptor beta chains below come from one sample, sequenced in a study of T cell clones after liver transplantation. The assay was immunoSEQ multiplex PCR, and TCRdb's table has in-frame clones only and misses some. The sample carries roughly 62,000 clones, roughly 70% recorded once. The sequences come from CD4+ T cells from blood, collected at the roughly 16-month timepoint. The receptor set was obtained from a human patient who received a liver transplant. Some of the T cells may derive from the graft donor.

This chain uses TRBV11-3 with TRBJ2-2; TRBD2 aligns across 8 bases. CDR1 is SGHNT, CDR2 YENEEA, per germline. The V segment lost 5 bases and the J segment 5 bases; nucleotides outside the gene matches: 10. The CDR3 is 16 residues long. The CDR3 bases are TGTGCCAGCAGCCCCAACGGGAGGGCTAGGACCGGGGAGCTGTTTTTT. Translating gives CASSPNGRARTGELFF.

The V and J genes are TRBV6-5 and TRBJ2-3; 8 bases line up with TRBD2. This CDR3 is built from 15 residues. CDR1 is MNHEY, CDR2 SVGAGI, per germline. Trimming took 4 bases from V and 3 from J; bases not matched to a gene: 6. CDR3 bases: TGTGCCAGCAGTTTGACTAGCGCGAGGACAGATACGCAGTATTTT. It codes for CASSLTSARTDTQYF.

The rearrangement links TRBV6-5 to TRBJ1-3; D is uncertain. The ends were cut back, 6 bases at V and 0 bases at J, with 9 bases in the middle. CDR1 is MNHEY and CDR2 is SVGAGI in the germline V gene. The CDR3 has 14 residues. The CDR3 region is CASRGLPSGNTIYF. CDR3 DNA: TGTGCCAGCAGAGGACTCCCCTCTGGAAACACCATATATTTT.

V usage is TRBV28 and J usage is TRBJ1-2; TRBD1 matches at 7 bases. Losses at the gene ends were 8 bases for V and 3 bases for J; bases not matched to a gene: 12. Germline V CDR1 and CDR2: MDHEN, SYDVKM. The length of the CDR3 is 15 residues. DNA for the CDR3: TGTGCCAGCGCACTCCATTCAGGGGGGGACTATGGCTACACCTTC. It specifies CASALHSGGDYGYTF.

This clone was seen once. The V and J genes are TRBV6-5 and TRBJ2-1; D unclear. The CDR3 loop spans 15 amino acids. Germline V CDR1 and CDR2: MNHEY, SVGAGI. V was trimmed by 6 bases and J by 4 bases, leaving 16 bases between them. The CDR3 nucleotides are TGTGCCAGCAGGAGCCGAACTGTATCGTACAATGAGCAGTTCTTC. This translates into CASRSRTVSYNEQFF.

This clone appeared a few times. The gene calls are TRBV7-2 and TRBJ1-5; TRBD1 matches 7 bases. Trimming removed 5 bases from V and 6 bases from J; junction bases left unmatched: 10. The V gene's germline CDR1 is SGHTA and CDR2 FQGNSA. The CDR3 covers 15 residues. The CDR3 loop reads CASSRDGGGGQPQHF. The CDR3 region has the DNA TGTGCCAGCAGCCGTGACGGAGGGGGCGGTCAGCCCCAGCATTTT.

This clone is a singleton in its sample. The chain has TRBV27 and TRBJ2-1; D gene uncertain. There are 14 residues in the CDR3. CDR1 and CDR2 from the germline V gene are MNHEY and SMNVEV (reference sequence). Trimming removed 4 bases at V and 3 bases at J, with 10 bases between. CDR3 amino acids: CASSSQAHYNEQFF. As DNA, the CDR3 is TGTGCCAGCAGTTCCCAAGCCCACTACAATGAGCAGTTCTTC.

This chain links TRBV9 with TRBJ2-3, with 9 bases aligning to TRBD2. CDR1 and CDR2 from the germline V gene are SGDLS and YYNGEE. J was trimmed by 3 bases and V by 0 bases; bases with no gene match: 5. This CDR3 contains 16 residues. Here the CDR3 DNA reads TGTGCCAGCAGCGTAGGGGCGGGAGGGATTACAGATACGCAGTATTTT. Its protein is CASSVGAGGITDTQYF.

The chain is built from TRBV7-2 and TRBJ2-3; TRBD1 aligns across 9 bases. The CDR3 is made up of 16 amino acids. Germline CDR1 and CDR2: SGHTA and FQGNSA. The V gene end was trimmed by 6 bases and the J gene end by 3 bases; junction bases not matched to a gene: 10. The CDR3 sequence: CASSGPGTGRTDTQYF. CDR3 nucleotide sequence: TGTGCCAGCAGTGGCCCCGGGACAGGGAGGACAGATACGCAGTATTTT.

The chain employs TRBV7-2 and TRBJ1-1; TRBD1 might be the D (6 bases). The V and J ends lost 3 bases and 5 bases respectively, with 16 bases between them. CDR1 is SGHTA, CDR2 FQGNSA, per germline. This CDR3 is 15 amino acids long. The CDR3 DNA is TGTGCCAGCAGCTTGACACAGGGAGGAAGGACTGAAGCTTTCTTT. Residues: CASSLTQGGRTEAFF.

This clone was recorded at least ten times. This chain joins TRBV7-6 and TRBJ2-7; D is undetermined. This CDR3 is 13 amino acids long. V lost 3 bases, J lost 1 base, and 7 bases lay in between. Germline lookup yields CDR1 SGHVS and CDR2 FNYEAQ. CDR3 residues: CASSLGESYEQYF. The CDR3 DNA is TGTGCCAGCAGCTTGGGCGAGTCCTACGAGCAGTACTTC. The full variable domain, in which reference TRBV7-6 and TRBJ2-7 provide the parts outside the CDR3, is GAGVSQSPRYKVTKRGQDVALRCDPISGHVSLYWYRQALGQGPEFLTYFNYEAQQDKSGLPNDRFSAERPEGSISTLTIQRTEQRDSAMYRCASSLGESYEQYFGPGTRLTVT.

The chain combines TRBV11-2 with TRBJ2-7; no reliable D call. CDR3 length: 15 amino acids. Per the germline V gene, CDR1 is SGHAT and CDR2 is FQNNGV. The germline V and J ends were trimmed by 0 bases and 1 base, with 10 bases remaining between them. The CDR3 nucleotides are TGTGCCAGCAGCTTAGATCCCGGGCCTTCCTACGAGCAGTACTTC. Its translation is CASSLDPGPSYEQYF.

This CDR3 is CASSLWGSEQFF. The CDR3 DNA reads TGTGCCAGCAGTTTGTGGGGGTCTGAGCAGTTCTTC. The genes are TRBV6-5 and TRBJ2-1; perhaps D is TRBD1 or TRBD2 (5 bases each). Germline V lookup: CDR1 MNHEY, CDR2 SVGAGI. The V end lost 4 bases, the J end lost 9 bases, and 10 bases lay between the germline ends. The CDR3 has 12 residues.

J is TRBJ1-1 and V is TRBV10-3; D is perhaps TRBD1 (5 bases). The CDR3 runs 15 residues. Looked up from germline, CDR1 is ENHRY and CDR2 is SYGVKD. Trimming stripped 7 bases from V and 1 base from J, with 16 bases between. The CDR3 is CAITSGLAGNTEAFF. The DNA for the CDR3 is TGTGCCATCACTTCGGGGCTTGCAGGGAACACTGAAGCTTTCTTT.

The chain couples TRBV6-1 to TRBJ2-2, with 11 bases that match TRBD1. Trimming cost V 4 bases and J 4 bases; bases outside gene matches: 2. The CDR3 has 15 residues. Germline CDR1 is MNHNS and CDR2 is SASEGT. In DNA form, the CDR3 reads TGTGCCAGCAGTGGGACAGGGGGCTTCACCGGGGAGCTGTTTTTT. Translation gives CASSGTGGFTGELFF.

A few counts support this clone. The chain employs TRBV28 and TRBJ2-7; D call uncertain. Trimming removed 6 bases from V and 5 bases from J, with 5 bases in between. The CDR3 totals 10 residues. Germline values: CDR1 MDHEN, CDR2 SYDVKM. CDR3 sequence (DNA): TGTGCCAGCAGGTCGGACGAGCAGTACGTC. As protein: CASRSDEQYV.

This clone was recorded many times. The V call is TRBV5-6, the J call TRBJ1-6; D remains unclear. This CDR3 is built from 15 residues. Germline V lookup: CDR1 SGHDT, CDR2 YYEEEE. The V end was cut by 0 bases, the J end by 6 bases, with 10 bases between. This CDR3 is CASSLGPTGNSPLHF. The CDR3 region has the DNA TGTGCCAGCAGCTTGGGTCCCACGGGTAATTCACCCCTCCACTTT.

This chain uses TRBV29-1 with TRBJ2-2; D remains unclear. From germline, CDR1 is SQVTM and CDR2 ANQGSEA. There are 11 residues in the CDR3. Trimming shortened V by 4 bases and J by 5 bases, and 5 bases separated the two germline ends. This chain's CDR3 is CSVAGTGELFF. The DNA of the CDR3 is TGCAGCGTTGCTGGGACCGGGGAGCTGTTTTTT.

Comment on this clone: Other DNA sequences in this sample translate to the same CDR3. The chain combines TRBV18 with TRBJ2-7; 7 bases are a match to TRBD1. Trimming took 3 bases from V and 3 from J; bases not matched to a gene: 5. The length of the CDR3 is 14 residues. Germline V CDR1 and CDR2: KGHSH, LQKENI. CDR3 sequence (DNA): TGTGCCAGCTCACCCAGACAGGGAGTCTACGAGCAGTACGTC. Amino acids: CASSPRQGVYEQYV.

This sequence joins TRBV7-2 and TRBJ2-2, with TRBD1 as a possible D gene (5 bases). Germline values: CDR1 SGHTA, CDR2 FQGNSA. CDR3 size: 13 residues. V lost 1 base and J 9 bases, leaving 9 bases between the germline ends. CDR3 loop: CASSLGRVRELFF. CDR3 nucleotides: TGTGCCAGCAGCTTAGGCAGGGTTAGGGAGCTGTTTTTT. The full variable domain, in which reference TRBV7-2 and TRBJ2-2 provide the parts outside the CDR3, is GAGVSQSPSNKVTEKGKDVELRCDPISGHTALYWYRQSLGQGLEFLIYFQGNSAPDKSGLPSDRFSAERTGGSVSTLTIQRTQQEDSAVYLCASSLGRVRELFFGEGSRLTVL.

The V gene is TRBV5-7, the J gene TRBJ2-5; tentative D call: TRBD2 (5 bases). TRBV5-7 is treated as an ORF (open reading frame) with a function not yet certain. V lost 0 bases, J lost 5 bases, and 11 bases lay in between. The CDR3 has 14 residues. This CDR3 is CASSLAGVYETQYF. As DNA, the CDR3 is TGTGCCAGCAGCTTGGCCGGGGTTTACGAGACCCAGTACTTC.

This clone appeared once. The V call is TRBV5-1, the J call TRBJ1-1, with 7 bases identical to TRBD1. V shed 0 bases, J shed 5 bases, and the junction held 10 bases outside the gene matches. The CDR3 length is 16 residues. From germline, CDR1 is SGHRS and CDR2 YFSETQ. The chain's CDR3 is CASSLVGGAFGTEAFF. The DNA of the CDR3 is TGCGCCAGCAGCTTGGTAGGGGGCGCGTTCGGGACTGAAGCTTTCTTT.